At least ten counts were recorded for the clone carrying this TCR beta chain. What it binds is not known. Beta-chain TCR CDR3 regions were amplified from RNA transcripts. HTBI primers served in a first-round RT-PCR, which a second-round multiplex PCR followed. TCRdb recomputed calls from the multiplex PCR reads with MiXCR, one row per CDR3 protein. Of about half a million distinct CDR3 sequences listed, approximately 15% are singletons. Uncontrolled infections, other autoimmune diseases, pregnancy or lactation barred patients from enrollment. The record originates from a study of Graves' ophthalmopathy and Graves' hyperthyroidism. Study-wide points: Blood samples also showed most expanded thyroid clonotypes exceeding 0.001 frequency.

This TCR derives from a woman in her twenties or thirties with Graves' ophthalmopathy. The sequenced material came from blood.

CDR3: CASSLGLAGEQYF. DNA for the CDR3: TGTGCCAGCAGCTTAGGACTGGCGGGGGAGCAGTACTTC. The chain couples TRBV11-1 to TRBJ2-7, with D possibly matching TRBD2 (6 bases). V was clipped by 1 base and J by 7 bases, with 11 bases between them. The CDR3 is 13 amino acids. Germline values: CDR1 SGHAT, CDR2 FQDESV (reference sequence).